The rows below give T cell receptor beta chains drawn from one sample of a study of T cell responses to AZD1222 COVID-19 vaccine. Method: immunoSEQ multiplex PCR; TCRdb's copy keeps in-frame clones and lacks some. The table has around 87,000 clones, just over 85% seen once; the top ten hold 10%. The input for sequencing was peripheral blood, taken on day 0 of AZD1222 vaccination. All receptors come from an adult in good health. CDR3s leave out the opening cysteine and the closing phenylalanine or tryptophan. Each record gives: CDR3 length, V gene, clone size, CDR3 protein. The size entry is marked missing in some rows and otherwise reads once, few, many or a size class.

12 | TRBV5-1 | - | ASSLDRGAGELF
13 | TRBV13 | once | ASSRGAGEADTQY
11 | TRBV2 | - | ASNEQGGYGYT
16 | TRBV4-2 | - | ASSQERQGTGGYQPQH
11 | TRBV5-1 | - | ASSLSRNTEAF
13 | TRBV7-2 | once | ASSIQTGAGTEAF
12 | TRBV29-1 | - | SVEDRTIYNEQF
15 | TRBV28 | once | ASSLLRSFYSNQPQH
14 | TRBV6-4 | - | ASSSRLAGISYEQY
11 | TRBV19 | few | ASTPGLVNEQF
10 | TRBV7-2 | - | ASSLSLDTQY
13 | TRBV30 | - | AWSVATYRNQPQH
13 | TRBV7-2 | - | ASSLRLGGTDTQY
11 | TRBV12-3/TRBV12-4 | few | ASRLDGNYGYT
12 | TRBV20-1 | - | SASWGSAGSGYT
16 | TRBV4-1 | - | ASSLSAGRQVNTGELF